One and the same sample provided the 9 T cell receptor beta chains below, sequenced in a study of PD-L1 blockade in urothelial cancer. The method was immunoSEQ multiplex PCR; TCRdb's version includes in-frame clones alone and lacks a portion of them. Altogether tens of thousands of clones are present, around 80% being singletons, with the ten largest covering about 3.3%. The source material was PBMCs, sampled around atezolizumab (anti-PD-L1) treatment. The receptors were gathered from a man aged 70-80 years with urothelial cancer.

The chain employs TRBV28 and TRBJ2-7; 11 nucleotides align to TRBD2. This CDR3 is built from 22 residues. Germline loops: CDR1 MDHEN, CDR2 SYDVKM. V was pared by 5 bases and J by 0 bases, with 24 bases of the junction left unmatched. The CDR3: CASSPWDMLSGTSGTSSYEQYF. In DNA, the CDR3 is TGTGCCAGCAGTCCCTGGGACATGCTTTCCGGGACTAGCGGAACTAGCTCCTACGAGCAGTACTTC. Looking up the rest from reference TRBV28 and TRBJ2-7 gives the full variable domain: DVKVTQSSRYLVKRTGEKVFLECVQDMDHENMFWYRQDPGLGLRLIYFSYDVKMKEKGDIPEGYSVSREKKERFSLILESASTNQTSMYLCASSPWDMLSGTSGTSSYEQYFGPGTRLTVT.

The chain uses TRBV7-2 and TRBJ1-1; D ambiguous. The CDR3 runs 13 residues. Trimming removed 7 bases at V and 6 bases at J, with 15 bases between. Looked up from germline, CDR1 is SGHTA and CDR2 is FQGNSA. The CDR3 spells CASNIPLHPEAFF. CDR3 nucleotide sequence: TGTGCCAGCAACATTCCCCTCCACCCTGAAGCTTTCTTT.

The V gene is TRBV29-1, the J gene TRBJ1-5; D unclear. The CDR3 totals 13 residues. V lost 1 base and J lost 6, with 10 bases in between. Germline loops: CDR1 SQVTM, CDR2 ANQGSEA. CDR3 DNA: TGCAGCGTTGAAGCATCCCCAGGTCAGCCCCAGCATTTT. This translates into CSVEASPGQPQHF. The full variable domain, in which reference TRBV29-1 and TRBJ1-5 provide the parts outside the CDR3, is SAVISQKPSRDICQRGTSLTIQCQVDSQVTMMFWYRQQPGQSLTLIATANQGSEATYESGFVIDKFPISRPNLTFSTLTVSNMSPEDSSIYLCSVEASPGQPQHFGDGTRLSIL.

V and J are TRBV2 and TRBJ2-7; TRBD2 might be the D (5 bases). CDR3 length: 11 residues. Germline CDR1 SNHLY, CDR2 FYNNEI. Trimming took 5 bases from V and 6 from J, leaving 8 bases between them. The DNA of the CDR3 is TGTGCCAGCAGTCGGGAACTCGAGCAGTACTTC. Translated: CASSRELEQYF.

This clone was detected once. Its ends do not fully match the called genes, so a read error is possible. V and J are TRBV7-2 and TRBJ2-3, with D maybe TRBD2 (6 bases). This CDR3 spans 16 amino acids. The germline CDR1 and CDR2 sequences are SGHTA and FQGNSA. CDR3 bases: TGTGCCAGCAGCCTAGCCGGGATTGGAGCGGGAGATACGCAGTATTTT. Its protein product is CASSLAGIGAGDTQYF.

The CDR3 coding sequence is TGTGCCAGCAGTTCGGACTCGGCCAATGAGCAGTTCTTC. Its translation: CASSSDSANEQFF. J is TRBJ2-1 and V is TRBV6-5; D may be TRBD2 (5 bases). This CDR3 is 13 amino acids long. Germline CDR1 MNHEY, CDR2 SVGAGI. V was shortened by 4 bases and J by 6 bases, with 10 bases between the two germline ends.

V and J are TRBV5-1 and TRBJ1-2; no reliable D call. The CDR3 spans 14 residues. Germline CDR1 is SGHRS and CDR2 is YFSETQ. Trimming shortened V by 0 bases and J by 0 bases, and 6 bases separated the two germline ends. CDR3 in DNA: TGCGCCAGCAGCTTGGAACTGGCTAACTATGGCTACACCTTC. Encoded protein: CASSLELANYGYTF.

The V gene is TRBV5-1, the J gene TRBJ2-3; unclear D gene. The length of the CDR3 is 13 residues. Germline loops: CDR1 SGHRS, CDR2 YFSETQ. Trimming removed 4 bases from V and 2 bases from J, with 8 bases in between. The CDR3 loop reads CASSGRYTDTQYF. The CDR3 DNA reads as TGCGCCAGCAGCGGCCGTTACACAGATACGCAGTATTTT. Drawing the rest from reference TRBV5-1 and TRBJ2-3, the complete variable domain is KAGVTQTPRYLIKTRGQQVTLSCSPISGHRSVSWYQQTPGQGLQFLFEYFSETQRNKGNFPGRFSGRQFSNSRSEMNVSTLELGDSALYLCASSGRYTDTQYFGPGTRLTVL.

This clone has a handful of counts. The genes are TRBV5-4 and TRBJ2-7; 12 bases line up with TRBD2. Germline CDR1 SGHNT, CDR2 YYREEE (reference sequence). V was pared by 3 bases and J by 4 bases, with 5 bases of the junction left unmatched. This CDR3 region has 15 residues. The CDR3 sequence: CASSSATSGGYEQYF. The DNA for the CDR3 is TGTGCCAGCAGCTCTGCCACTAGCGGGGGGTACGAGCAGTACTTC.